These 13 T cell receptor beta chains originate from one sample sequenced in a study of blood T cells in healthy people across ages. It was with a sample-barcoded 5' primer and a J-beta primer mix that a second PCR of about 6 to 12 cycles was run. TCRdb reprocessed the 5' RACE reads via MiXCR and lists one record per CDR3 protein. The repertoire includes some 1.5 million distinct CDR3 sequences, roughly 28% of them detected once, and 6.5% to 8.5% sits in the top ten. The sequenced sample was blood. These receptors came from a woman under 40 in good health.

The rearrangement uses TRBV20-1 and TRBJ1-1, with D perhaps matching TRBD1 (6 bases). This CDR3 is built from 15 residues. Trimming shortened V by 7 bases and J by 5 bases, and 23 bases separated the two germline ends. Germline CDR1 reads DFQATT; CDR2 reads SNEGSKA (reference sequence). In DNA form, the CDR3 reads TGCAGTGTCCCAAATGAAAGGGGGTCCAGGACTGAAGCTTTCTTT. This codes for CSVPNERGSRTEAFF.

Concerning this clonotype itself: Since a much larger clone is just one base distant, this may be a read error. The chain links TRBV20-1 to TRBJ1-2; D may be TRBD1 (5 bases). Germline V gives CDR1 DFQATT, CDR2 SNEGSKA (reference sequence). The CDR3 consists of 14 residues. The CDR3 DNA follows: TGCAATGCTAGGGAACCTCAGGGAAAGGGTGGCTACACCTTC. As protein: CNAREPQGKGGYTF.

At least ten counts were recorded for this clonotype. The genes are TRBV29-1 and TRBJ2-5; no reliable D call. CDR1 is SQVTM, CDR2 ANQGSEA, per germline. The CDR3 runs to 12 residues. With 4 bases removed from V and 5 bases from J, the gap between germline ends came to 11 bases. The CDR3 region has the DNA TGCAGCGTTGGATCATCTTCGGAGACCCAGTACTTC. Protein sequence: CSVGSSSETQYF.

This chain joins TRBV7-9 and TRBJ1-2; perhaps TRBD1 as D (5 bases). CDR3 length equals 15 residues. The V and J ends lost 5 bases and 3 bases respectively, with 16 bases between them. Per germline, CDR1 SEHNR and CDR2 FQNEAQ (reference sequence). The CDR3: CASSPGQVSDYGYTF. CDR3 sequence (DNA): TGTGCCAGCAGCCCCGGACAAGTGAGTGACTATGGCTACACCTTC.

This clonotype has a count of ten or more. The chain is built from TRBV15 and TRBJ2-5, with 7 bases matching TRBD1. V dropped 3 bases and J dropped 5; count of bases not matched to a gene: 6. The CDR3 loop spans 14 amino acids. Germline values: CDR1 LNHNV, CDR2 YYDKDF (reference sequence). The CDR3, as DNA: TGTGCCACCAGCAGGGCAGGGGGAGCGGAGACCCAGTACTTC. It codes for CATSRAGGAETQYF.

V gene TRBV12-5 combines with J gene TRBJ1-1; no definite D call. Germline lookup yields CDR1 LGHNT and CDR2 FRNRAP. The length of the CDR3 is 13 residues. Trimming took off 1 base at V and 3 bases at J, with 6 bases between the two ends. The CDR3 loop is CASGLEQYTEAFF. The CDR3 DNA sequence: TGTGCTAGTGGTTTGGAGCAGTACACTGAAGCTTTCTTT. The whole variable domain, filled in from reference TRBV12-5 and TRBJ1-1, reads DARVTQTPRHKVTEMGQEVTMRCQPILGHNTVFWYRQTMMQGLELLAYFRNRAPLDDSGMPKDRFSAEMPDATLATLKIQPSEPRDSAVYFCASGLEQYTEAFFGQGTRLTVV.

This clonotype was detected ten times or more. The V gene is TRBV6-6, the J gene TRBJ2-7; D uncertain. Trimming left V 4 bases short and J 6 bases short, with 10 bases between. The germline V gene has CDR1 MNHNY and CDR2 SVGAGI (reference sequence). The CDR3 spans 12 residues. DNA of the CDR3: TGTGCCAGCAGTTCTCGGGCAGGCGAGCAGTACTTC. Translation: CASSSRAGEQYF.

Points on this clonotype: The CDR3 carries no conserved terminal phenylalanine or tryptophan, so it likely arises from a read error. This chain uses TRBV19 with TRBJ1-5; D unresolved. Per germline, CDR1 LNHDA and CDR2 SQIVND (reference sequence). V was shortened by 0 bases and J by 2 bases, with 2 bases between the two germline ends. The CDR3 has 13 amino acids. The chain's CDR3 is CASSIERNQPQHL. CDR3 bases: TGTGCCAGTAGTATAGAACGCAATCAGCCCCAGCATTTG.

The chain joins TRBV10-3 to TRBJ2-3; no clear D gene. The germline V gene encodes CDR1 ENHRY and CDR2 SYGVKD. V lost 4 bases and J lost 3, with 11 bases in between. This CDR3 region has 14 residues. Here the CDR3 reads CAISVGARTDTQYF. The CDR3 DNA reads as TGTGCCATCAGTGTAGGAGCCCGTACAGATACGCAGTATTTT.

Only one count was recorded for this clonotype. The chain is built from TRBV12-3 or TRBV12-4 and TRBJ1-3; 7 nucleotides line up with TRBD1. The CDR3 is made up of 15 amino acids. With V trimmed by 3 bases and J by 0 bases, 2 bases remained unmatched. The CDR3 DNA sequence: TGTGCCAGCAGTTTGGGACAGTACTCTGGAAACACCATATATTTT. It yields the protein CASSLGQYSGNTIYF.

The chain recombines TRBV12-3 or TRBV12-4 with TRBJ1-1; TRBD1 matches at 8 bases. This CDR3 spans 13 amino acids. Losses at the gene ends were 5 bases for V and 9 bases for J; bases not matched to a gene: 8. The CDR3 sequence is CASSPGQGRKAFF. The CDR3 DNA sequence: TGTGCCAGCAGTCCCGGACAGGGTCGAAAAGCTTTCTTT.

V is TRBV20-1 and J is TRBJ1-1; possible D gene TRBD1, 6 bases. Germline CDR1 is DFQATT and CDR2 is SNEGSKA (reference sequence). V lost 3 bases and J 1 base, leaving 15 bases between the germline ends. The CDR3 has 15 amino acids. The CDR3: CSARGAKGGNTEAFF. In DNA form, the CDR3 reads TGCAGTGCTAGGGGGGCTAAGGGGGGGAACACTGAAGCTTTCTTT.

There are a few counts of this clonotype. The chain uses TRBV12-3 or TRBV12-4 and TRBJ2-7; TRBD1 agrees at 10 bases. CDR3 size: 14 residues. Losses at the gene ends were 5 bases for V and 3 bases for J; bases not matched to a gene: 4. CDR3 DNA sequence: TGTGCCAGCAGTGACAGGGGGCGTATCTACGAGCAGTACTTC. It translates to CASSDRGRIYEQYF.